This T cell receptor (beta chain) comes out of a study of cytomegalovirus exposure and HLA in healthy donors. Primers: 60 Vbeta forward and 13 Jbeta reverse. Profiling relied on immunoSEQ multiplex PCR, and the TCRdb table lists in-frame clones only, not all of them. The repertoire consists of roughly 100,000 clones, with roughly four fifths occurring once and the leading ten covering less than 2%. This clone was observed a few times. Germline CDR1 SGHVS, CDR2 FNYEAQ. The CDR3 has 15 amino acids. Deletions cut 1 base from V and 7 bases from J, with 13 bases between. The sample taken for sequencing was PBMCs. The TCR sequence derives from a man aged 45 to 65 in good health and CMV-seronegative. The chain joins TRBV7-6 to TRBJ2-2; D might be TRBD2 (5 bases). This CDR3 is CASSLDPGSDGELFF. The CDR3, as DNA: TGTGCCAGCAGCTTAGATCCGGGAAGTGACGGGGAGCTGTTTTTT.